The clone carrying this T cell receptor (beta chain) has just one count. The target antigen is unknown. The record originates from a study of shared clonotypes between healthy human individuals. As for the study in general: Samples came from two female and a few male donors aged 18 to 49. General observations from the study: Non-shared clonotypes displayed generation probabilities falling below those of clonotypes present in all four donors. Clonotype sharing among donors was expected to depend on sequencing depth.

TCRdb keeps only in-frame clones here, not all; method: immunoSEQ multiplex PCR. This sample has 2 million or so clones; 85% to 95% occur once, and the top ten carry 0.1% to 0.15%. CDR3 length: 16 residues. Germline assignment: CDR1 ENHRY and CDR2 SYGVKD. Trimming removed 7 bases from V and 9 bases from J; junction bases left unmatched: 11. Input material: naive CD4+ T cells sorted from blood. Subset meaning: CD45RA+ positively selected. This chain joins TRBV10-3 and TRBJ2-1; 14 bases match TRBD2. This receptor was obtained from a man aged 18 to 29 in good health. The DNA of the CDR3 is TGTGCCATCACCCAGACGGGACTAGCGGGAGAGGGTGAGCAGTTCTTC. Encoded protein: CAITQTGLAGEGEQFF.